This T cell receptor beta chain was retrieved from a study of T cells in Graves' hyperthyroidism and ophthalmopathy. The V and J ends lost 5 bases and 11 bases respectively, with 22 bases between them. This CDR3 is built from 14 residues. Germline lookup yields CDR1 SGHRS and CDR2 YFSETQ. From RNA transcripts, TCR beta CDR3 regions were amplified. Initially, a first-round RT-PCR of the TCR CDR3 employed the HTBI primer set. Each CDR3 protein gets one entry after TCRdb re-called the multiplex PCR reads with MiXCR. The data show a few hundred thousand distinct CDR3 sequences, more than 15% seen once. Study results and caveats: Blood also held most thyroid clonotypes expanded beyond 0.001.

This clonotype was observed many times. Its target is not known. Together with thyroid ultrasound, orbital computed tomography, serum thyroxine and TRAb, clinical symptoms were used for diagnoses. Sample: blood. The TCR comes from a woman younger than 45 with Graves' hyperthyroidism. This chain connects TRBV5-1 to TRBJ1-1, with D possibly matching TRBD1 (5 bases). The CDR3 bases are TGCGCCAGCAGGATTGGACGACAGAGCGAACGGGCTTTCTTT. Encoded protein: CASRIGRQSERAFF.